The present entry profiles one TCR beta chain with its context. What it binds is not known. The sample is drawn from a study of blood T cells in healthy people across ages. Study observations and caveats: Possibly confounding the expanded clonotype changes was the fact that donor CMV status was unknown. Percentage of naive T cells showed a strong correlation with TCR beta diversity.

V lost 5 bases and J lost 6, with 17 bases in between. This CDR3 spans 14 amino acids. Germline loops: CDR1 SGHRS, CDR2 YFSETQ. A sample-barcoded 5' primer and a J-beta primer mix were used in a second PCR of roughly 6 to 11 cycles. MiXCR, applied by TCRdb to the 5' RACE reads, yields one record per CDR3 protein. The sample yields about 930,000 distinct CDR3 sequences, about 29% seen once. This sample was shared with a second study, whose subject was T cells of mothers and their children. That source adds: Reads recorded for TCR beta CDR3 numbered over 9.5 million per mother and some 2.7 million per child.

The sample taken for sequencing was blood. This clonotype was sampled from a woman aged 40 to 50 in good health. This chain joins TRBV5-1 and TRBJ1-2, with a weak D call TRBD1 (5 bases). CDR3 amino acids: CASSTSQGEDGYTF. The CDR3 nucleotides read TGCGCCAGCAGTACGAGTCAGGGAGAGGATGGCTACACCTTC.